This T cell receptor beta chain was sequenced in a study of cytomegalovirus exposure and HLA in healthy donors. Study-level results: Some highly shared sequence variants likely arose as a pipeline artifact.

Remarks on this clone: The antigen is unknown.

The PCR ran on 60 Vbeta and 13 Jbeta primers. Sequencing was performed with immunoSEQ multiplex PCR; in TCRdb, only in-frame clones are kept and a portion is missing. This table holds 63,000 or so clones. Germline V gene data show CDR1 as MNHNS and CDR2 as SASEGT. V was pared by 11 bases and J by 1 base, with 17 bases between. This CDR3 comprises 14 residues. Material for sequencing was PBMCs. The chain employs TRBV6-1 and TRBJ1-1; D is possibly TRBD1 (5 bases). This clonotype was sampled from a boy aged 5-17 years in good health and CMV-seronegative. The CDR3 DNA reads as TGTGCCGGTCACCGGGACTTGGGGAACACTGAAGCTTTCTTT. Protein: CAGHRDLGNTEAFF.